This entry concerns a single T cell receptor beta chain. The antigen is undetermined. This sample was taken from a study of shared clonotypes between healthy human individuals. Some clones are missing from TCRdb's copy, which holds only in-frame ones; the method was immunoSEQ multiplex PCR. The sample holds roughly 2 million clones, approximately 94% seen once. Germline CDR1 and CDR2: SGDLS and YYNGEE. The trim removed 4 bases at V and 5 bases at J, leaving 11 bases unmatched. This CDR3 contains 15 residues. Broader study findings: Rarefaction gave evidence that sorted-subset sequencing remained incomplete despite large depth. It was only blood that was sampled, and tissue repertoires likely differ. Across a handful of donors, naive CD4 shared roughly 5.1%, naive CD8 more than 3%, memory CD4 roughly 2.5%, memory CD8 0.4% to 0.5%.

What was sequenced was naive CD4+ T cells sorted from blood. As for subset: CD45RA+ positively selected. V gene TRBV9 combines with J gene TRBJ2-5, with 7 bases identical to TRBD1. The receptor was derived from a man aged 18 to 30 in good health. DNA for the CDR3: TGTGCCAGCAGCCTTTCGGGACAGCCCTCGGAGACCCAGTACTTC. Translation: CASSLSGQPSETQYF. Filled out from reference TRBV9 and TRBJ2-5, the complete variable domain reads DSGVTQTPKHLITATGQRVTLRCSPRSGDLSVYWYQQSLDQGLQFLIQYYNGEERAKGNILERFSAQQFPDLHSELNLSSLELGDSALYFCASSLSGQPSETQYFGPGTRLLVL.